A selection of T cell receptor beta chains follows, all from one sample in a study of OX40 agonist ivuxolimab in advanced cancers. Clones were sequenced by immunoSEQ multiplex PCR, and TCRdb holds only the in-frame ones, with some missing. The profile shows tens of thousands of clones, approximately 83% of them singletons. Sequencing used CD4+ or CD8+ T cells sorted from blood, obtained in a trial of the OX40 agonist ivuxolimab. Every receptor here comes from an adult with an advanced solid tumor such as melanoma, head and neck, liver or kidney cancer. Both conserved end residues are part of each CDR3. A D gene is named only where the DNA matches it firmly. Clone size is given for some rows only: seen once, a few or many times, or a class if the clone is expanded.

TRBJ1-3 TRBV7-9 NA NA TGTGCCAGCAGCCAAAGGACTGGGCCCATTGGAAACACCATATATTTT CASSQRTGPIGNTIYF
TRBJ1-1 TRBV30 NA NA TGTGCCTGGAGTATGGGAGCTAGGGAAGCTTTCTTT CAWSMGAREAFF
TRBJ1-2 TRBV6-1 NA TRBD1 TGTGCCAGCAGTTTCAGCGGGACAGGGAGCTATGGCTACACCTTC CASSFSGTGSYGYTF
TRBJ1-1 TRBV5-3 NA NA TGTGCCAGAAGCTTGGGGGCCGGGGGATTGAACACTGAAGCTTTCTTT CARSLGAGGLNTEAFF
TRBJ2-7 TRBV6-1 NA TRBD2 TGTGCCAGCAGAGCGGGACTATCCTACGAGCAGTACTTC CASRAGLSYEQYF
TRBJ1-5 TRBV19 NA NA TGTGCCAGTAGTCTCCATGGACAGAGCAATCAGCCCCAGCATTTT CASSLHGQSNQPQHF
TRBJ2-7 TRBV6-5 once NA TGTGCCACAATGAAAGGCGGATTCTACGAGCAGTACTTC CATMKGGFYEQYF
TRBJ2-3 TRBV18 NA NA TGTGCCAGCTCACCACCAGGAAGCACAGATACGCAGTATTTT CASSPPGSTDTQYF
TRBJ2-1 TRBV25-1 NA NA TGTGCCAGCACCCAACCAGGATATGACAATGAGCAGTTCTTC CASTQPGYDNEQFF
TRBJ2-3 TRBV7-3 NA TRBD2 TGTGCCAGCAGCTCAGGACTAGCCCCAGATACGCAGTATTTT CASSSGLAPDTQYF
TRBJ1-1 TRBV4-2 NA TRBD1 TGTGCCAGCAGCCAAGATTTAAGGACAGGGAACACTGAAGCTTTCTTT CASSQDLRTGNTEAFF
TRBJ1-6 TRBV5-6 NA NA TGTGCCAGCAGCTATCGGACCCTGAGATATTCACCCCTCCACTTT CASSYRTLRYSPLHF
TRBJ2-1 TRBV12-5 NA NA TGTGCTAGTGGTTTGGGGATCCGGAGGGATGAGCAGTTCTTC CASGLGIRRDEQFF
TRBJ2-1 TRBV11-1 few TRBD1 TGTGCCAGCAGCCCGACAGGGGGCAATGAGCAGTTCTTC CASSPTGGNEQFF
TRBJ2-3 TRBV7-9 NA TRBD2 TGTGCCAGCAGCCCGGGTAGCGGGACTACAGATACGCAGTATTTT CASSPGSGTTDTQYF
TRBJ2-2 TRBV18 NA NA TGTGCCAGCTCACCAGCTTTGGGGACCGGGGAGCTGTTTTTT CASSPALGTGELFF
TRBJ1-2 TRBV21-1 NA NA TGTGCCAGATTCAACTATGGCTACACCTTC CARFNYGYTF
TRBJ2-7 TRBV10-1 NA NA TGCGCTACGCACCGATCGAACGAGCAGTACTTC CATHRSNEQYF
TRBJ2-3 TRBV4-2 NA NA TGTGCCAGCAGCCCCGGGAGATTCGGCACAGATACGCAGTATTTT CASSPGRFGTDTQYF
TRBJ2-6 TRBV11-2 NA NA TGTGCCAGCAGCTTACGAGGGCGGCACTCAGGGGCCAACGTCCTGACTTTC CASSLRGRHSGANVLTF
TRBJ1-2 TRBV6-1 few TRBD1 TGTGCCAGCAGTGAAGGGGCAGGGGGTTGGCGTTCCTATGGCTACACCTTC CASSEGAGGWRSYGYTF